The rows below give T cell receptor beta chains drawn from one sample of a study of cytomegalovirus exposure and HLA in healthy donors. The method was immunoSEQ multiplex PCR; TCRdb's version includes in-frame clones alone and lacks a portion of them. The data hold hundreds of thousands of clones, with 82% observed a single time. Source material: PBMCs. The receptors shown here come from a man aged 40-49 years in good health and CMV-seropositive. Each CDR3 is given with its conserved first and last residue. The order of the fields is V gene, clone size, J gene, D gene, CDR3 protein, CDR3 DNA. D genes are given only for firm matches. For some rows the clone size is stated as once, few or many, or as a class when expanded; others skip it.

V gene: TRBV27; clone size: -; J gene: TRBJ2-7; D gene: -; CDR3 protein: CASSFSAGAAYEQYF; CDR3 DNA: TGTGCCAGCAGTTTTAGCGCAGGGGCCGCCTACGAGCAGTACTTC
V gene: TRBV11-2; clone size: -; J gene: TRBJ2-1; D gene: -; CDR3 protein: CASSPWTGNNEQFF; CDR3 DNA: TGTGCCAGCAGCCCCTGGACTGGGAACAATGAGCAGTTCTTC
V gene: TRBV7-9; clone size: -; J gene: TRBJ2-2; D gene: TRBD2; CDR3 protein: CASSGLAGAGELFF; CDR3 DNA: TGTGCCAGCAGCGGACTAGCGGGAGCCGGGGAGCTGTTTTTT
V gene: TRBV14; clone size: -; J gene: TRBJ2-7; D gene: -; CDR3 protein: CASSQGLRSYEQYF; CDR3 DNA: TGTGCCAGCAGCCAAGGACTTCGCTCCTACGAGCAGTACTTC
V gene: TRBV7-8; clone size: -; J gene: TRBJ2-7; D gene: -; CDR3 protein: CASSLVETAYEQYF; CDR3 DNA: TGTGCCAGCAGCTTAGTTGAGACAGCCTACGAGCAGTACTTC
V gene: TRBV5-1; clone size: -; J gene: TRBJ2-5; D gene: TRBD2; CDR3 protein: CASSGASGLAGGEETQYF; CDR3 DNA: TGCGCCAGCAGCGGGGCTTCGGGACTAGCGGGAGGAGAGGAGACCCAGTACTTC
V gene: TRBV19; clone size: -; J gene: TRBJ1-4; D gene: -; CDR3 protein: CASTGVGTNEKLFF; CDR3 DNA: TGTGCCAGTACGGGGGTCGGGACTAATGAAAAACTGTTTTTT
V gene: TRBV9; clone size: -; J gene: TRBJ2-1; D gene: -; CDR3 protein: CASSPDSYNEQFF; CDR3 DNA: TGTGCCAGCAGCCCCGACAGCTACAATGAGCAGTTCTTC
V gene: TRBV5-1; clone size: -; J gene: TRBJ2-7; D gene: -; CDR3 protein: CASSLAGTGSSYEQYF; CDR3 DNA: TGCGCCAGCAGCTTGGCCGGAACAGGAAGCTCCTACGAGCAGTACTTC
V gene: TRBV5-7; clone size: -; J gene: TRBJ2-7; D gene: TRBD1; CDR3 protein: CASSFRQGPGGYEQYF; CDR3 DNA: TGTGCCAGCAGCTTTAGACAGGGCCCTGGGGGCTACGAGCAGTACTTC
V gene: TRBV2; clone size: -; J gene: TRBJ2-3; D gene: TRBD2; CDR3 protein: CASSDLALAGATDTQYF; CDR3 DNA: TGTGCCAGCAGTGATCTCGCACTAGCGGGAGCCACAGATACGCAGTATTTT
V gene: TRBV25-1; clone size: few; J gene: TRBJ1-2; D gene: TRBD1; CDR3 protein: CASSVGQGNPGYTF; CDR3 DNA: TGTGCCAGCAGTGTGGGACAGGGGAACCCTGGCTACACCTTC
V gene: TRBV30; clone size: -; J gene: TRBJ2-1; D gene: TRBD1; CDR3 protein: CAWRVSDRGNEQFF; CDR3 DNA: TGTGCCTGGAGGGTATCAGACAGGGGCAATGAGCAGTTCTTC
V gene: TRBV6-1; clone size: -; J gene: TRBJ2-4; D gene: TRBD1; CDR3 protein: CASSEEPGGVIQYF; CDR3 DNA: TGTGCCAGCAGTGAGGAGCCAGGGGGCGTCATTCAGTACTTC
V gene: TRBV7-9; clone size: -; J gene: TRBJ2-2; D gene: -; CDR3 protein: CASSLARGSSENTGELFF; CDR3 DNA: TGTGCCAGCAGCTTGGCCAGGGGGTCTAGCGAGAACACCGGGGAGCTGTTTTTT